This TCR beta chain was sequenced during a study of identical twins. Study observations and caveats: Surplus twin overlap in beta out-of-frame sequences was less pronounced.

Healthy Caucasians supplied all donations. This CDR3 contains 17 residues. V shed 0 bases, J shed 5 bases, and the junction held 8 bases outside the gene matches. CDR1 is SEHNR and CDR2 is FQNEAQ in the germline V gene (reference sequence). TCRdb independently ran MiXCR on the 5' RACE reads; one entry per CDR3 protein. The table lists about 100,000 distinct CDR3 sequences, 5.9% of them singletons. This clonotype was seen at least ten times. What it binds is unknown. The chain recombines TRBV7-9 with TRBJ2-1; 9 bases align to TRBD2. The clonotype originates from a woman between 50 and 59 years old in good health. Sequencing input: memory T cells sorted from blood. CDR3 bases: TGTGCCAGCAGCTTAGCGTGGCGGGAGGGCCGGCACAATGAGCAGTTCTTC. This codes for CASSLAWREGRHNEQFF.